This TCR beta chain appears in the sequencing data of a study of blood T cell repertoires in COVID-19. Trimming took off 0 bases at V and 0 bases at J, with 12 bases between the two ends. Per the germline V gene, CDR1 is SGHNT and CDR2 is YYREEE (reference sequence). This CDR3 comprises 17 residues. Per the original methods: Amplified reference gene primers provided the basis for estimating nucleated cell counts. TCRdb's copy holds only in-frame clones and misses some; the assay was immunoSEQ multiplex PCR. The V and J calls and clone size come from that table; D and trimming were worked out from the DNA. The data show about 64,000 clones, more than 80% seen once.

The TCR originated in a woman older than 75 with active COVID-19. The sequencing sample was made of peripheral blood. This rearrangement joins TRBV5-4 to TRBJ2-2; possible D gene TRBD1, 6 bases. CDR3 bases: TGTGCCAGCAGCTTGGTAAGGGGGTTCTCGAACACCGGGGAGCTGTTTTTT. This codes for CASSLVRGFSNTGELFF.